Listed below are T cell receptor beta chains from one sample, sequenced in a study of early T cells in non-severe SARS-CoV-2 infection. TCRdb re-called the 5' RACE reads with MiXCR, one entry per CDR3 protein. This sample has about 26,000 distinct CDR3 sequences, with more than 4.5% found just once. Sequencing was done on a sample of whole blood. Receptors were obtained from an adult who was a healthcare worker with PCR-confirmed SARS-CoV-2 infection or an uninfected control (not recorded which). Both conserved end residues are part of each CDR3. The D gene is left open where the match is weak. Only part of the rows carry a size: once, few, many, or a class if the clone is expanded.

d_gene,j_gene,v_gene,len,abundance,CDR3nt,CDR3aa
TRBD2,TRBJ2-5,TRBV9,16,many,TGTGCCAGCAGCGTAGTGCAGCGGGGGCTTCAAGAGACCCAGTACTTC,CASSVVQRGLQETQYF
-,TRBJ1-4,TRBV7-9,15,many,TGTGCCAGCAACCGAGACGCAGGGTATAATGAAAAACTGTTTTTT,CASNRDAGYNEKLFF
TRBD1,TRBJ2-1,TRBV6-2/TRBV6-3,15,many,TGTGCCAGCAGCCCTCAGGGGGCTTCCTACAATGAGCAGTTCTTC,CASSPQGASYNEQFF
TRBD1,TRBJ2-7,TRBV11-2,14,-,TGTGCCAGCAGCCTCCCGACAGGGAGCTACGAGCAGTACTTC,CASSLPTGSYEQYF
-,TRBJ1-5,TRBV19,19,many,TGTGCCAGTAGTATATCCGACAGCCTCGGGGCCTATAGCAATCAGCCCCAGCATTTT,CASSISDSLGAYSNQPQHF
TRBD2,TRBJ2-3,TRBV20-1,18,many,TGCAGTGCTAGAGGGTCCGGCGGGGGGGCTTTTGGCACAGATACGCAGTATTTT,CSARGSGGGAFGTDTQYF
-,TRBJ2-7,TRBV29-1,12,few,TGCAGCGTTACAGGGAGCTCCTACGAGCAGTACTTC,CSVTGSSYEQYF
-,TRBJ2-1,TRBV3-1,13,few,TGTGCCAGCAGCCAACCCCCGTCGGGTGAGCAGTTCTTC,CASSQPPSGEQFF
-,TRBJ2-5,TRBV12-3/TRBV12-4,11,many,TGTGCCAGCAGTTCTATAGAGACCCAGTACTTC,CASSSIETQYF
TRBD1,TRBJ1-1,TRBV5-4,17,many,TGTGCCAGCAGCTTCCGGGACAGGGGTCGGGAGGGCACTGAAGCTTTCTTT,CASSFRDRGREGTEAFF
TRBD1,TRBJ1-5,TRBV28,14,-,TGTGCCAGCACTATAGACAGGGAAAATCAGCCCCAGCATTTT,CASTIDRENQPQHF
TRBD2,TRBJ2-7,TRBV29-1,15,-,TGCAGCGTTGAGGAGCCTAGCGGGGGACCCTACGAGCAGTACTTC,CSVEEPSGGPYEQYF
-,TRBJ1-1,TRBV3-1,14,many,TGTGCCAGCAGCCAGGTAAAAGGGGGACCAGAAGCTTTCTTT,CASSQVKGGPEAFF
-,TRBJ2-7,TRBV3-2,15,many,TGTGCCAGCAGCCAAGGTTTGGACAGGCAGAACGAGCAGTACTTC,CASSQGLDRQNEQYF
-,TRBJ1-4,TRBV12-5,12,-,TGTGCTAGTGGCCCCGGGGCAGATCCCTCGGCTTTT,CASGPGADPSAF
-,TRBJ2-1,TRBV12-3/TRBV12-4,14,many,TGTGCCAGCAGTCCCAGACTGTTCTACAATGAGCAGTTCTTC,CASSPRLFYNEQFF
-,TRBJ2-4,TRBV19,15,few,TGTGCCAGTCGGAACAGGGCCATAGCCAAAAACATTCAGTACTTC,CASRNRAIAKNIQYF
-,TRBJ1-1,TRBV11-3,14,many,TGTGCCAGCAGCTTAGGCTCCAGGGACACTGAAGCTTTCTTT,CASSLGSRDTEAFF
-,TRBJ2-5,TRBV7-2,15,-,TGTGCCAGCAGCTTAGCGGCGGGGCCCGAAGAGACCCAGTACTTC,CASSLAAGPEETQYF